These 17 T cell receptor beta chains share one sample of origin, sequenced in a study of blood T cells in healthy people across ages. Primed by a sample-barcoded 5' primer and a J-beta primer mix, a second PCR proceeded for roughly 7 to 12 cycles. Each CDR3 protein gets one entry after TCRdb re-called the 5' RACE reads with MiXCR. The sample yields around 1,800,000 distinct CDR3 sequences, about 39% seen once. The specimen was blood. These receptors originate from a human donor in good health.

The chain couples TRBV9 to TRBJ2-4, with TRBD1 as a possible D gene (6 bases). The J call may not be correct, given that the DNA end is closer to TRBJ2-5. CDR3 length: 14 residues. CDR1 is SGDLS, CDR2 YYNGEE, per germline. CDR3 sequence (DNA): TGTGCCAGCAGCGGGTCAGGGGCCCAAGAGACCCAGTACTTC. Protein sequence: CASSGSGAQETQYF.

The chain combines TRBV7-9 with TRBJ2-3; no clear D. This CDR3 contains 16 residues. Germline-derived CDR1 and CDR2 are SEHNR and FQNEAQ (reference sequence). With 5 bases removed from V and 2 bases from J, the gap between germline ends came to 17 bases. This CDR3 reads CASSPEVGRYTDTQYF. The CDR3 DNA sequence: TGTGCCAGCAGCCCCGAGGTAGGCCGATACACAGATACGCAGTATTTT. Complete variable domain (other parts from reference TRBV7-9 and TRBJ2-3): DTGVSQNPRHKITKRGQNVTFRCDPISEHNRLYWYRQTLGQGPEFLTYFQNEAQLEKSRLLSDRFSAERPKGSFSTLEIQRTEQGDSAMYLCASSPEVGRYTDTQYFGPGTRLTVL.

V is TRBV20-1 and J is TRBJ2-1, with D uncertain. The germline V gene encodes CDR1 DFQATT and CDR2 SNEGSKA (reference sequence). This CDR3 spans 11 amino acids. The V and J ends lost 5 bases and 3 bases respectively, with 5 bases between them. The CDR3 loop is CSAPRYNEQFF. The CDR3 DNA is TGCAGTGCTCCCCGCTACAATGAGCAGTTCTTC.

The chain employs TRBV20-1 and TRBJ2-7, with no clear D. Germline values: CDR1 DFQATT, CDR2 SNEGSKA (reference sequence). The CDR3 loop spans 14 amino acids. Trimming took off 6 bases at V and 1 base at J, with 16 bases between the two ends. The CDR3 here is CSAAVWQRSYEQYF. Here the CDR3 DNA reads TGCAGTGCCGCGGTGTGGCAGCGTTCCTACGAGCAGTACTTC.

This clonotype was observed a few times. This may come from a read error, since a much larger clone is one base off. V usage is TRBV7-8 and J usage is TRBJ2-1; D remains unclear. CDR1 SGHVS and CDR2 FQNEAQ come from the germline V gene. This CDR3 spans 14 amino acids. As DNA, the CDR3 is TGTGCCAGCGGCTTAGCAACAGACACCTTCGGGCAGTTCTTC. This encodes CASGLATDTFGQFF.

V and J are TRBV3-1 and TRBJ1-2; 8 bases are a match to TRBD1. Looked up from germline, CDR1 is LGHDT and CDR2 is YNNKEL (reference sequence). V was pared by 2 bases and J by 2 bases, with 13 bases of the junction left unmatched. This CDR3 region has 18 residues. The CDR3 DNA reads TGTGCCAGCAGCCAATCAGGGGGCCACGGATTTTCCAACTATGGCTACACCTTC. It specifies CASSQSGGHGFSNYGYTF.

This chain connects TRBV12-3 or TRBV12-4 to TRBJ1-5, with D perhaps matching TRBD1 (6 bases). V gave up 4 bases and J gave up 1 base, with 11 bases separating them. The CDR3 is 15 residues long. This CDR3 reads CASSSLQGSNQPQHF. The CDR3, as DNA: TGTGCCAGCAGTTCCCTACAGGGAAGCAATCAGCCCCAGCATTTT.

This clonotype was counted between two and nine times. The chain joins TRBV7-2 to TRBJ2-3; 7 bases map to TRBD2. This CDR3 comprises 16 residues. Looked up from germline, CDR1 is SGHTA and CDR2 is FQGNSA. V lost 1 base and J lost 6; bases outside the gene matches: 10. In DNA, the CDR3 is TGTGCCAGCAGCTTAGTTGGCGGGGGTGGGGTTGATACGCAGTATTTT. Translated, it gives CASSLVGGGGVDTQYF.

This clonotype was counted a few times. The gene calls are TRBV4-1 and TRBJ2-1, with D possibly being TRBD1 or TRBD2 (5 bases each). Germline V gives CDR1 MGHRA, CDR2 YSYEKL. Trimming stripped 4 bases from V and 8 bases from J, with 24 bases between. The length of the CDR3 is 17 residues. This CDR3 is CASSPRSSGPLAYEQFF. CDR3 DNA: TGCGCCAGCAGCCCCCGAAGCTCGGGGCCCTTGGCGTATGAGCAGTTCTTC.

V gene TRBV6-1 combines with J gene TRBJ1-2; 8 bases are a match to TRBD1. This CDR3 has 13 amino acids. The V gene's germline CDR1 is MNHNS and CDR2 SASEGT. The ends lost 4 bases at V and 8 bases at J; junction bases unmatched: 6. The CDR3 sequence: CASSAQTGEGYTF. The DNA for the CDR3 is TGTGCCAGCAGTGCCCAGACAGGGGAAGGCTACACCTTC.

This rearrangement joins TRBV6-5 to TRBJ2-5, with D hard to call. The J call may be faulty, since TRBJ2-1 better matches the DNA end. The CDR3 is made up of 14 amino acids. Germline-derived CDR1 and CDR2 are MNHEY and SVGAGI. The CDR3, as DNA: TGTGCCAGCAGTTACGATTCTGGCCAAGAGACCCAGTTCTTC. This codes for CASSYDSGQETQFF.

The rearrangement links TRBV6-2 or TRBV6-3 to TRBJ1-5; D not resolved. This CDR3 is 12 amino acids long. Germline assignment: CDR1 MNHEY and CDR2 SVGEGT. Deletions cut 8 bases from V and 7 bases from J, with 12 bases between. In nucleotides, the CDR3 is TGTGCCAGCGGGCAGTGGTCACAGCCCCAGCATTTT. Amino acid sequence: CASGQWSQPQHF.

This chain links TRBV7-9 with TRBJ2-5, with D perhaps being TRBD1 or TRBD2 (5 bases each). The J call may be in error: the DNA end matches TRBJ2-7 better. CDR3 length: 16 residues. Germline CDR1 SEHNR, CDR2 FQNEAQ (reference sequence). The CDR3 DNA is TGTGCCAGCAACTCAAGACCGGGACGGGTTGAGTACGAGCAGTACTTC. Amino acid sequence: CASNSRPGRVEYEQYF.

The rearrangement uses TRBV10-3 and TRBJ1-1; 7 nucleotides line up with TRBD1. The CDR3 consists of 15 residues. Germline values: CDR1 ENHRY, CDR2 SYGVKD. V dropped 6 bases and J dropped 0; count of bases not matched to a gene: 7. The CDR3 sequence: CAIRGGTELNTEAFF. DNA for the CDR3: TGTGCCATCAGAGGGGGGACAGAATTGAACACTGAAGCTTTCTTT.

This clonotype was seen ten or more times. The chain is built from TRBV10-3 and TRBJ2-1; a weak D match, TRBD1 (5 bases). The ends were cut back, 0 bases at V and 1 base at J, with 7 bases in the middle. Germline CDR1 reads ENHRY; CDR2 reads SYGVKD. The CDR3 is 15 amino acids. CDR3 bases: TGTGCCATCAGTGAGTCACGACAGTCCTACAATGAGCAGTTCTTC. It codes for CAISESRQSYNEQFF.

The CDR3: CASSFDLAGGYTQYF. The CDR3 coding sequence is TGTGCCAGCAGCTTCGATCTAGCGGGGGGTTATACGCAGTATTTT. The chain is built from TRBV7-2 and TRBJ2-3, with TRBD2 matching over 11 bases. V lost 3 bases to trimming and J lost 7 bases; unmatched junction nucleotides: 6. The germline gives CDR1 SGHTA, CDR2 FQGNSA. The CDR3 length is 15 residues.

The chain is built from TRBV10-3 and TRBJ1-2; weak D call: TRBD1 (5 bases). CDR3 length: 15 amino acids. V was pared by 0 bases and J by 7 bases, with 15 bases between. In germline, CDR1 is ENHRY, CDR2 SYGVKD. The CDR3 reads CAISESDSPNPGYTF. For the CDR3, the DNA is TGTGCCATCAGTGAGTCAGACAGCCCAAATCCTGGCTACACCTTC.